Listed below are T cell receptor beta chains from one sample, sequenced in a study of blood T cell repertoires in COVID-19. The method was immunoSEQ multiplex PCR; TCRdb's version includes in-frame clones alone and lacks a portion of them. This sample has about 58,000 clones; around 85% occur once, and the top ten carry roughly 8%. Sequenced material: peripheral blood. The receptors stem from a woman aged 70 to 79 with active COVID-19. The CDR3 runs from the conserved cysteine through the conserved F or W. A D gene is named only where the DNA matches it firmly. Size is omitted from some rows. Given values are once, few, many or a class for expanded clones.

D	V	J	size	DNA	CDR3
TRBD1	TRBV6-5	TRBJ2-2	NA	TGTGCCAGCAGAGGCCAGGGGGCCGGGGAGCTGTTTTTT	CASRGQGAGELFF
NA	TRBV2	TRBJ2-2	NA	TGTGCCGGGGGACTGTACACCGGGGAGCTGTTTTTT	CAGGLYTGELFF
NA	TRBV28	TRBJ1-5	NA	TGTGCCAGCAGTTTCCAGGGGTTAATATCGTCCAGCAATCAGCCCCAGCATTTT	CASSFQGLISSSNQPQHF
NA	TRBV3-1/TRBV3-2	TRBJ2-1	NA	TGTGCCAGCAGCCAGTTAGCCAATGAGCAGTTCTTC	CASSQLANEQFF
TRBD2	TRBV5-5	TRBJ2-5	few	TGTGCCAGCAGCTTGGGGACTAGCGGATGGAGACAAGAGACCCAGTACTTC	CASSLGTSGWRQETQYF
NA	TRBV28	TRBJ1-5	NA	TGTGCCAGCAGCGAGACAGGAATCAATCAGCCCCAGCATTTT	CASSETGINQPQHF
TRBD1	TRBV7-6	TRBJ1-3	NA	TGTGCCAGCATCGAAACACAGGGGAGCGGAAACACCATATATTTT	CASIETQGSGNTIYF
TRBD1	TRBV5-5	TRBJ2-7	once	TGTGCCAGCAGCTTGCACGGGACAGGGAGCTCCTACGAGCAGTACTTC	CASSLHGTGSSYEQYF
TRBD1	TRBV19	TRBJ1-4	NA	TGTGCCAGTAGTATCGGACAGGGTGCTGAAAAACTGTTTTTT	CASSIGQGAEKLFF
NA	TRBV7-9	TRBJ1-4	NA	TGTGCCAGCGGTCACAGGACAGACGGCGAAAAACTGTTTTTT	CASGHRTDGEKLFF
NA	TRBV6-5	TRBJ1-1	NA	TGTGCCAGCAGTTACTCGAGAAGGGGTACTGAAGCTTTCTTT	CASSYSRRGTEAFF
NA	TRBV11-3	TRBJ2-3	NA	TGTGCCAGCAGCCCCAGACATACGGCAGATACGCAGTATTTT	CASSPRHTADTQYF
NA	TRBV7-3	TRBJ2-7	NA	TGTGCCAGCAGCCCGGCGGGGAACTTCGGCGAGCAGTACTTC	CASSPAGNFGEQYF
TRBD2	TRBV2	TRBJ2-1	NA	TGTGCCAGCGGGGGACTACTCAATGAGCAGTTCTTC	CASGGLLNEQFF
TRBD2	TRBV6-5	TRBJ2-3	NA	TGTGCCAGCGGCCGCGGGGGACTTGGCACAGATACGCAGTATTTT	CASGRGGLGTDTQYF
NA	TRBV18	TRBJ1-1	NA	TGTGCCAGCTCACCATTGCGGTGGGGGCCCATGAACACTGAAGCTTTCTTT	CASSPLRWGPMNTEAFF
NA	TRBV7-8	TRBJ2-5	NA	TGTGCCAGCAGCACGGAGGGCCTTGAGACCCAGTACTTC	CASSTEGLETQYF
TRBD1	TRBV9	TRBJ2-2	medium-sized	TGTGCCAGCAGCATTTACGGGACAGCGAACACCGGGGAGCTGTTTTTT	CASSIYGTANTGELFF
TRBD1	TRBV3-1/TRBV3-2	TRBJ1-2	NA	TGTGCCAGCAGCCAAGGAGGGACAGACAACTTCTATGGCTACACCTTC	CASSQGGTDNFYGYTF
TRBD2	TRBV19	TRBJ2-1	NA	TGTGCCAGTAGTCCATGGACTAGCGGGAGGAGGGGATACAATGAGCAGTTCTTC	CASSPWTSGRRGYNEQFF
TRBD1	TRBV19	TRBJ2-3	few	TGTGCCAGTAGCAAACGGACAGGGGCCCCAGATACGCAGTATTTT	CASSKRTGAPDTQYF
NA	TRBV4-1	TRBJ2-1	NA	TGCGCCAGCAGCCAGAAGTCTCGGACAGAGCAGTTCTTC	CASSQKSRTEQFF
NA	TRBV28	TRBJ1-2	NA	TGTGCCAGCAGATCCAAGGGGGACGCAGCTAACTATGGCTACACCTTC	CASRSKGDAANYGYTF
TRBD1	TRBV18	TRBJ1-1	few	TGTGCCAGCTCACCACAGAGGGACAGGGGAGCTTTCTTT	CASSPQRDRGAFF
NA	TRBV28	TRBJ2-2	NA	TGTGCCAGCACTCCCAGTGCGGGCGAGGGTCTTATCGGGGAGCTGTTTTTT	CASTPSAGEGLIGELFF
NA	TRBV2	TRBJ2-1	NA	TGTGCCAGCAGTCAAACGTCTAGCTCCTACAATGAGCAGTTCTTC	CASSQTSSSYNEQFF
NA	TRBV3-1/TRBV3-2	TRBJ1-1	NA	TGTGCCAGCAGCCAAGTACAGGCAGGGCACACTGAAGCTTTCTTT	CASSQVQAGHTEAFF
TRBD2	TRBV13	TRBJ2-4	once	TGTGCCAGCAGCTTAGTTGGGGGGGAAGGAAACATTCAGTACTTC	CASSLVGGEGNIQYF
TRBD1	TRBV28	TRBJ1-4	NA	TGTGCCAGCAGTCCGACAGGGTGGCGTGAAAAACTGTTTTTT	CASSPTGWREKLFF
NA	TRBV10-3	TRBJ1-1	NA	TGTGCCATCAGTGAGTCTGGCAAGAACACTGAAGCTTTCTTT	CAISESGKNTEAFF
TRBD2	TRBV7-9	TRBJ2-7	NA	TGTGCCAGCAGCTTATTTAGCGGGAGTTCCTACGAGCAGTACTTC	CASSLFSGSSYEQYF
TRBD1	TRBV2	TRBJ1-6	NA	TGTGCCAGCAGTGAAGTGGGGACAGGGGAGTATTCACCCCTCCACTTT	CASSEVGTGEYSPLHF
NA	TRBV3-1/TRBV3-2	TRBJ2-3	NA	TGTGCCAGCAGCTCCGGAGAAAGTTGGGATACGCAGTATTTT	CASSSGESWDTQYF
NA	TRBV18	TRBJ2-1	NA	TGTGCCAGCTCCCAGGACTCTTACAATGAGCAGTTCTTC	CASSQDSYNEQFF
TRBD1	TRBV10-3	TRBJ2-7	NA	TGTGCCATCAGGGAGAGACTCGGACAGGAACTCTACGAGCAGTACTTC	CAIRERLGQELYEQYF
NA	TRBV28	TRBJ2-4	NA	TGTGCCAGCAGCCCACCAGAAGCCAAAAACATTCAGTACTTC	CASSPPEAKNIQYF
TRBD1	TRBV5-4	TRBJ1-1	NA	TGTGCCAGCAGCTTGGAGGGGGCTCGGACTGAAGCTTTCTTT	CASSLEGARTEAFF
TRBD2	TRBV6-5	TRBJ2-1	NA	TGTGCCAGCAGATACGGGAGGGACAATGAGCAGTTCTTC	CASRYGRDNEQFF
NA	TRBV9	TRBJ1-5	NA	TGTGCCAGCAGCGCGGGAGCGAGGGACAATCAGCCCCAGCATTTT	CASSAGARDNQPQHF
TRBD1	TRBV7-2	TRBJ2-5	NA	TGTGCCAGCAGCCCGGGGGACAGGGCCTCTATTGAGACCCAGTACTTC	CASSPGDRASIETQYF
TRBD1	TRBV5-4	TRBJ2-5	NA	TGTGCCAGCAGGGATGGACAGGGGGGAGAGACCCAGTACTTC	CASRDGQGGETQYF
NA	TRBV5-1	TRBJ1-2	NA	TGCGCCAGCGCGGCAGTGCAAAACTATGGCTACACCTTC	CASAAVQNYGYTF
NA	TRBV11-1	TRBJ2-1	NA	TGTGCCAGCAGCTTACTAGGCCGGAGCTCCTACAATGAGCAGTTCTTC	CASSLLGRSSYNEQFF
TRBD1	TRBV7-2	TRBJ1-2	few	TGTGCCAGCAGCTTAGGGGGGGACAGGACTGTTAACACCTTC	CASSLGGDRTVNTF
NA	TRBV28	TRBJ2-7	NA	TGTGCCAGCAGTTTGTTGTCAGATAAATTCTACGAGCAGTACTTC	CASSLLSDKFYEQYF
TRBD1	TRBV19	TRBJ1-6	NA	TGTGCCAGAGACTCGACAGGGGGCCAAAATTCACCCCTCCACTTT	CARDSTGGQNSPLHF
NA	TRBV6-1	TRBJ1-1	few	TGTGCCAGCAGTGAAGCTGACAGTGCGATCACTGAAGCTTTCTTT	CASSEADSAITEAFF
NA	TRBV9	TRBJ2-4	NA	TGTGCCAGCAGCGAACAGGGTCTAGCCAAAAACATTCAGTACTTC	CASSEQGLAKNIQYF
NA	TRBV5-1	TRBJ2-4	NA	TGCGCCAGCAGCTTGGCGTCTAGTCAGGGGACCAACATTCAGTACTTC	CASSLASSQGTNIQYF
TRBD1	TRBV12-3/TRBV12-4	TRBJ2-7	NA	TGTGCCAGCAGTTTGGGGACAGGGCGCGAGCAGTACTTC	CASSLGTGREQYF
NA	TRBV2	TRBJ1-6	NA	TGTGCCAGCAGTGAATCTGGGACAAATAATTCACCCCTCCACTTT	CASSESGTNNSPLHF
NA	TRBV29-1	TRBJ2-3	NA	TGCAGCGTTGGGTCGGGATTTCATAGCACAGATACGCAGTATTTT	CSVGSGFHSTDTQYF